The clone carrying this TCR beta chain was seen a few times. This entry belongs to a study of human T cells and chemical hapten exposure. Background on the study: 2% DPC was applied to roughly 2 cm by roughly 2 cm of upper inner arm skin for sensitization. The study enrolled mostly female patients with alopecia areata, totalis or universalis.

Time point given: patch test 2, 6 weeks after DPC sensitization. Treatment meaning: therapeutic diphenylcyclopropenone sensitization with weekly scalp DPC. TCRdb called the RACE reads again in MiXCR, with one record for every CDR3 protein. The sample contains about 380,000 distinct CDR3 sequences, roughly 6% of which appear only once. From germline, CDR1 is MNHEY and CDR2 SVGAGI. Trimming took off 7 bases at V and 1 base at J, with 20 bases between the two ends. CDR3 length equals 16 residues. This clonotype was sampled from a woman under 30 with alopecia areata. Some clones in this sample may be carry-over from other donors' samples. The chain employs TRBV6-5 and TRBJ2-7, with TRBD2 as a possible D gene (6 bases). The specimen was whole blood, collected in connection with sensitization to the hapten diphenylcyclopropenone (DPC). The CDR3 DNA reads TGTGCCAGCAAAGTTGGAGGCGTGGGGGGTTCCTACGAGCAGTACTTC. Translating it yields CASKVGGVGGSYEQYF.